These 3 T cell receptor beta chains were all obtained from the same sample, sequenced in a study of cytomegalovirus exposure and HLA in healthy donors. Data came from immunoSEQ multiplex PCR; TCRdb stores just in-frame clones and leaves some out. The sample has fewer than 250,000 clones, approximately 85% seen once. The specimen sequenced was PBMCs. These receptors originate from a young woman in good health and CMV-seronegative.

The chain recombines TRBV5-1 with TRBJ2-7, with 7 bases fitting TRBD1. The CDR3 has 14 amino acids. Trimming took 0 bases from V and 4 from J; bases not matched to a gene: 4. Germline V CDR1 and CDR2: SGHRS, YFSETQ. Written as DNA, the CDR3 is TGCGCCAGCAGCTTGGCCACAGGGGAATACGAGCAGTACTTC. Its translation is CASSLATGEYEQYF.

This clone showed up just a few times. The sample holds other DNA sequences that translate to the same CDR3. The genes are TRBV5-1 and TRBJ2-7; TRBD2 agrees at 11 bases. This CDR3 has 14 amino acids. The germline gives CDR1 SGHRS, CDR2 YFSETQ. Trimming at V came to 3 bases and at J to 7 bases, leaving 6 bases not matched to a gene. The CDR3 DNA sequence: TGCGCCAGCAGCTCCGGACTAGCGGGCGGTGAGCAGTACTTC. Amino acids: CASSSGLAGGEQYF.

This chain connects TRBV7-6 to TRBJ1-2, with TRBD1 matching over 11 bases. The CDR3 runs to 16 residues. Germline V lookup: CDR1 SGHVS, CDR2 FNYEAQ. V lost 1 base to trimming and J lost 0 bases; unmatched junction nucleotides: 1. The CDR3 reads CASSLGTGGSNYGYTF. DNA of the CDR3: TGTGCCAGCAGCTTAGGGACAGGGGGCTCTAACTATGGCTACACCTTC. The whole variable domain, filled in from reference TRBV7-6 and TRBJ1-2, reads GAGVSQSPRYKVTKRGQDVALRCDPISGHVSLYWYRQALGQGPEFLTYFNYEAQQDKSGLPNDRFSAERPEGSISTLTIQRTEQRDSAMYRCASSLGTGGSNYGYTFGSGTRLTVV.